This T cell receptor beta chain appears in the sequencing data of a study of CD8+ T cells in alopecia areata. Reverse transcribed after extraction, RNA yielded cDNA as the sequencing template. TCRdb's table, derived via immunoSEQ multiplex PCR, lists solely in-frame clones and lacks some. The data show about 260,000 clones, with about 62% seen just once and 0.9% to 0.95% held by the top ten. Study outcomes and limitations: Normal scalp showed lower clonality than lesional scalp, especially alopecia totalis/universalis.

This clone was detected many times. The antigen is undetermined. Treatment here: oral pan-JAK inhibitor, 5-10 mg twice daily. The sequence was obtained from a human donor with alopecia areata. Sequencing used CD4+ T cells sorted from blood, obtained around week 54, from a patient treated with tofacitinib.

The CDR3 here is CASTGQAKNIQYF. The CDR3 DNA sequence: TGTGCCAGTACAGGACAAGCCAAAAACATTCAGTACTTC. The genes are TRBV2 and TRBJ2-4; TRBD1 might be the D (5 bases). The germline V gene has CDR1 SNHLY and CDR2 FYNNEI. Trimming removed 9 bases at V and 0 bases at J, with 9 bases between. The CDR3 spans 13 residues.